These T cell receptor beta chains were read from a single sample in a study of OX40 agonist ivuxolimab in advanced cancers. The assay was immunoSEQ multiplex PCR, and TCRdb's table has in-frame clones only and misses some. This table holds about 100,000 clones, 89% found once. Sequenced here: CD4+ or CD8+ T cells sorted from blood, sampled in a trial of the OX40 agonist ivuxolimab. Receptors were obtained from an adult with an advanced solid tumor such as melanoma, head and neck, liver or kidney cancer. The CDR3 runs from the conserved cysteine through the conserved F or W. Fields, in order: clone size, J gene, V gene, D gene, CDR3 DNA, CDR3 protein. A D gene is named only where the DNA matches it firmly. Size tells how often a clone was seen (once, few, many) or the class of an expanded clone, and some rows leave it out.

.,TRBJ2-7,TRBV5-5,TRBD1,TGTGCCAGCAGCGGCCCGACAGGGGACGAGCAGTACTTC,CASSGPTGDEQYF
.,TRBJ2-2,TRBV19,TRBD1,TGTGCCAGTAGTACCGGGACAGGGGCCGGGGTCGGGGAGCTGTTTTTT,CASSTGTGAGVGELFF
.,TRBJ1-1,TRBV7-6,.,TGTGCCAGCACCAAGGGGCCGGGATACACTGAAGCTTTCTTT,CASTKGPGYTEAFF
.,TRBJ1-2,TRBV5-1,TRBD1,TGCGCCAGCAGCTTTCCATCACAGGGGGATTCCTATGGCTACACCTTC,CASSFPSQGDSYGYTF
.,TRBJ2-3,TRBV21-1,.,TGTGCCAATAAGACTAGGAGGGCAGATACGCAGTATTTT,CANKTRRADTQYF
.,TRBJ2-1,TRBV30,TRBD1,TGTGCCTGGAGTGGCGGACAGGGGTCCTACAATGAGCAGTTCTTC,CAWSGGQGSYNEQFF
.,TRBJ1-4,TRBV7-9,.,TGTGCCAGCAGCTTATTGGGGGGGAATGGAAAACTGTTTTTT,CASSLLGGNGKLFF
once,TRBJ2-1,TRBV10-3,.,TGTGCCATCAGTGAACCAGCGGGCTCATCCTACAATGAGCAGTTCTTC,CAISEPAGSSYNEQFF
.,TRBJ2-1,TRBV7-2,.,TGTGCCAGCAGCCAACTCAGTCACTCCTACAATGAGCAGTTCTTC,CASSQLSHSYNEQFF
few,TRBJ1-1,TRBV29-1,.,TGCAGCGTTGAACCAGGCCTGAACACTGAAGCTTTCTTT,CSVEPGLNTEAFF
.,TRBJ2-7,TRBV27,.,TGTGCCAGCAGTTTACAGGGAAAGGCCTACGAGCAGTACTTC,CASSLQGKAYEQYF
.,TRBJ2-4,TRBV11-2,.,TGTGCCAGCAGCTTAGTGGGCCTAGGGGGGAACATTCAGTACTTC,CASSLVGLGGNIQYF
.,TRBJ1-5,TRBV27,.,TGTGCCAGCAGTTTATTGTCACAGCTTGATGACAATCAGCCCCAGCATTTT,CASSLLSQLDDNQPQHF
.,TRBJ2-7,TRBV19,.,TGTGCCAGTAGAGAAGGAGGGCAGGGAGTTTACGAGCAGTACTTC,CASREGGQGVYEQYF
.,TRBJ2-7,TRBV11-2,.,TGTGCCAGCAGCTTAAACCGGAACTCCTACGAGCAGTACTTC,CASSLNRNSYEQYF
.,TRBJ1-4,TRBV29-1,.,TGCAGCGTTGGGGCAGGGCCTAATGAAAAACTGTTTTTT,CSVGAGPNEKLFF
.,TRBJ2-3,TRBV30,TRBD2,TGTGCCTGGAGCCGCGGGAGCGGGGGCTACACAGATACGCAGTATTTT,CAWSRGSGGYTDTQYF
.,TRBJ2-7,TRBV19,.,TGTGCCAGTAGTTCCCGATACGAGCAGTACTTC,CASSSRYEQYF
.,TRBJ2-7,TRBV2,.,TGTGCCAGCAGTGAGAGCAGGGCGGTCCACGAGCAGTACTTC,CASSESRAVHEQYF
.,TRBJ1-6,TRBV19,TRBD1,TGTGCCAGTACCCGGGGGACAGAAAATTCACCCCTCCACTTT,CASTRGTENSPLHF
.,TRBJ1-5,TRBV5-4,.,TGTGCCAGCAGCTTGGGGGGGTCGCAGCCCCAGCATTTT,CASSLGGSQPQHF
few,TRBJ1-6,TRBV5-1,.,TGCGCCAGCAGCTTAGAGGGATCCTTGAATTCACCCCTCCACTTT,CASSLEGSLNSPLHF
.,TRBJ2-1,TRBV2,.,TGTGCCAGCCGGAGGTCCCGCTCCTACAATGAGCAGTTCTTC,CASRRSRSYNEQFF
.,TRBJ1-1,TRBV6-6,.,TGTGCCAGCAGACCGGAGGGCATGAACACTGAAGCTTTCTTT,CASRPEGMNTEAFF
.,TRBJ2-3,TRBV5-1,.,TGCGCCAGCAGCTTGGCGGCTTTTGGGACAGATACGCAGTATTTT,CASSLAAFGTDTQYF
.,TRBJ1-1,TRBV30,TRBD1,TGTGCCTGGAGTCGGGACAGGGGGGAGGGCACTGAAGCTTTCTTT,CAWSRDRGEGTEAFF
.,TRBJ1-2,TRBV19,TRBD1,TGTGCCAGTAGTATAGGCGCCCGGACAGGGGACTTCTATGGCTACACCTTC,CASSIGARTGDFYGYTF
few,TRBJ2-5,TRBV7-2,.,TGTGCCAGCAGCTTAGGCCCACTCGGGTCCCAGTACTTC,CASSLGPLGSQYF
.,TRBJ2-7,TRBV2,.,TGTGCCAGCAGTGAACCCACGCCCCCCGAGCAGTACTTC,CASSEPTPPEQYF
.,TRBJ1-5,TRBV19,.,TGTGCCAGTAGTTCCGGAGGGATGGGGGGCAATCAGCCCCAGCATTTT,CASSSGGMGGNQPQHF
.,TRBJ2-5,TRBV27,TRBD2,TGTGCCAGCAGTTTGACTAGCGGGAGGGGGTTACTAAGCCAGTACTTC,CASSLTSGRGLLSQYF
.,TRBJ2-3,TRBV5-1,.,TGCGCCAGCAGCGTCTCTAGCAGGAGCACAGATACGCAGTATTTT,CASSVSSRSTDTQYF
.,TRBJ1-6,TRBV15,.,TGTGCCACCAGCAGAGAACTGGGGCCGACCTATAATTCACCCCTCCACTTT,CATSRELGPTYNSPLHF
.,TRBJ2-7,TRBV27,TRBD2,TGTGCCAGCAGTCTCAGACTAGCGGGACTCTACGAGCAGTACTTC,CASSLRLAGLYEQYF
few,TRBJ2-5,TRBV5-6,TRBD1,TGTGCCAGCAGCTCTCAGCCCTTAAACCAGGGGGTTAAGACCCAGTACTTC,CASSSQPLNQGVKTQYF
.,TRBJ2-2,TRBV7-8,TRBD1,TGTGCCAGCAGCTCCCGGACAGGGACCACCGGGGAGCTGTTTTTT,CASSSRTGTTGELFF
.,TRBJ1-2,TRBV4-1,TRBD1,TGCGCCAGCAGCCAAGATTGGGCAGGGGGCAACTATGGCTACACCTTC,CASSQDWAGGNYGYTF
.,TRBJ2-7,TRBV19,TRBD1,TGTGCCACCACGGACAGGGGGAGGGACGAGCAGTACTTC,CATTDRGRDEQYF
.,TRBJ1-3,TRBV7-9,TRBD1,TGTGCCAGCAGCTTGACAGGGACCTTCTCTGGAAACACCATATATTTT,CASSLTGTFSGNTIYF
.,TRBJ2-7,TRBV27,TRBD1,TGTGCCAGCAAACCGGGACAGGTTTCCTACGAGCAGTACTTC,CASKPGQVSYEQYF
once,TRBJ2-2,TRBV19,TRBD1,TGTGCCAGTAGTATGAGGACAGGGCGCACCGGGGAGCTGTTTTTT,CASSMRTGRTGELFF
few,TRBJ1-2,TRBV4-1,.,TGCGCCAGCAGCCGGGGACCCAACTATGGCTACACCTTC,CASSRGPNYGYTF
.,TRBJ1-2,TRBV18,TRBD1,TGTGCCAGCTCACTAAGACAGGGTAGGGATGGCTACACCTTC,CASSLRQGRDGYTF
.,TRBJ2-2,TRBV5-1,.,TGCGCCAGCAGCCCTGGGGGCTACACCGGGGAGCTGTTTTTT,CASSPGGYTGELFF
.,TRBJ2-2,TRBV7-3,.,TGTGCCAGCAGGTTACGGGACACAACCGGGGAGCTGTTTTTT,CASRLRDTTGELFF
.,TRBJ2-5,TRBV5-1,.,TGCGCCAGCAGCTTGGGACAGATCGGAGAGACCCAGTACTTC,CASSLGQIGETQYF